This T cell receptor beta chain was identified during a study of shared clonotypes between healthy human individuals. Across the whole study: CD4 naive cells filled three plates per donor, CD4 memory three, CD8 naive two and CD8 memory one.

With 5 bases removed from V and 12 bases from J, the gap between germline ends came to 19 bases. The CDR3 is made up of 13 amino acids. Germline CDR1 reads MDHEN; CDR2 reads SYDVKM. The study, taken as a whole, reports: Investigators collected only blood, and repertoires in tissues likely differ.

Donors had no recently reported acute infections or vaccinations and were HIV-negative. Partitioning of CD4+ cells yielded a CD45RA+ naive subset and a CD45RA-negative memory subset. As concerns this clone: Its antigen is undetermined.

Only in-frame clones appear in the TCRdb table, and some are missing; sequencing was by immunoSEQ multiplex PCR. This table holds some 2.4 million clones, 80% to 95% found once. The sequencing input was naive CD4+ T cells from PBMCs. Subset noted: CD45RA+ positively selected. The TCR originated in a man younger than 30 in good health. Some clones in this sample may be carry-over from other donors' samples. The chain is built from TRBV28 and TRBJ1-2; D is perhaps TRBD1 (5 bases). CDR3 amino acids: CASSPARRGYDTF. The CDR3 nucleotides read TGTGCCAGCAGTCCGGCCCGGCGGGGCTACGACACCTTC.